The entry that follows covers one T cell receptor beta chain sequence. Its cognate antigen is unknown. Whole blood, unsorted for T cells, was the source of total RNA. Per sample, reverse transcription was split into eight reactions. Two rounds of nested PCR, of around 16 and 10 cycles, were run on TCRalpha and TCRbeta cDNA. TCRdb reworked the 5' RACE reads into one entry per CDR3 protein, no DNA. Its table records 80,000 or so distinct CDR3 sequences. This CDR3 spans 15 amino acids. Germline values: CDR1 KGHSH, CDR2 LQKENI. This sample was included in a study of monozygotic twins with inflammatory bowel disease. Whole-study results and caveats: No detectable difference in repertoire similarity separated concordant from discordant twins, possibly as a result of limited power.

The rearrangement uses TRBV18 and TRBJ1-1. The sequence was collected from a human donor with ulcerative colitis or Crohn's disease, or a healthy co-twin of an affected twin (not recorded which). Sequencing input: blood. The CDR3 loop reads CASSPQGPGGAEAFF.